What follows are 18 T cell receptor beta chains derived from one specimen sequenced in a study of blood T cell repertoires in COVID-19. The protocol was immunoSEQ multiplex PCR, while the TCRdb copy is restricted to in-frame clones and leaves out a portion. The table includes approximately 270,000 clones, about 87% detected once. Sequenced material: peripheral blood. Source of these receptors: a woman under 40 with COVID-19, enrolled during active disease.

The J gene is TRBJ1-1, the V gene TRBV6-6, with D perhaps TRBD1 (5 bases). The CDR3 contains 14 residues. In germline, CDR1 is MNHNY, CDR2 SVGAGI (reference sequence). Trimming took off 2 bases at V and 1 base at J, with 8 bases between the two ends. The CDR3 protein is CASSYGATNTEAFF. The CDR3 DNA reads as TGTGCCAGCAGTTACGGGGCAACGAACACTGAAGCTTTCTTT.

The chain recombines TRBV7-9 with TRBJ2-5; possibly TRBD2 for D (5 bases). Deletions cut 5 bases from V and 2 bases from J, with 15 bases between. The germline gives CDR1 SEHNR, CDR2 FQNEAQ (reference sequence). This CDR3 has 15 residues. Here the CDR3 reads CASSPGGLVQETQYF. CDR3 bases: TGTGCCAGCAGCCCCGGCGGGCTGGTACAAGAGACCCAGTACTTC.

The CDR3 DNA sequence: TGTGCCAGCACTAGACAGGGGGAGGTTTATGGCTACACCTTC. It is translated as CASTRQGEVYGYTF. The chain employs TRBV2 and TRBJ1-2, with TRBD1 matching over 9 bases. CDR3 length: 14 residues. CDR1 and CDR2 (germline): SNHLY, FYNNEI. V trimming: 7 bases; J trimming: 5 bases; junction bases outside the gene matches: 8.

The chain combines TRBV24-1 with TRBJ2-7, with 8 positions matching TRBD1. V gave up 3 bases and J gave up 5 bases; unmatched junction bases: 8. The length of the CDR3 is 15 residues. Germline CDR1 KGHDR, CDR2 SFDVKD. CDR3 DNA: TGTGCCACCAGTGATACTACAGGGGGTTTTGACGAGCAGTACTTC. Protein sequence: CATSDTTGGFDEQYF.

The genes are TRBV4-3 and TRBJ1-1; 7 bases agree with TRBD1. This CDR3 has 14 amino acids. CDR1 LGHNA and CDR2 YSLEER come from the germline V gene. V gave up 3 bases and J gave up 3 bases; unmatched junction bases: 4. The CDR3 DNA follows: TGCGCCAGCAGCCACCTAGACAGGGACACTGAAGCTTTCTTT. Protein sequence: CASSHLDRDTEAFF.

The rearrangement joins TRBV10-3 to TRBJ2-7; possibly TRBD2 for D (5 bases). CDR1 is ENHRY and CDR2 is SYGVKD in the germline V gene. The V end was cut by 6 bases, the J end by 6 bases, with 12 bases between. The CDR3 is 12 residues long. The CDR3: CAIRRAPCEQYV. CDR3 sequence (DNA): TGTGCCATCAGGAGGGCACCCTGCGAGCAGTACGTC.

The V and J genes are TRBV2 and TRBJ2-2, with D perhaps TRBD2 (5 bases). The CDR3 runs 13 residues. Germline V CDR1 and CDR2: SNHLY, FYNNEI. Trimming cost V 4 bases and J 6 bases, with 9 bases left between them. The CDR3 nucleotides are TGTGCCAGCAGTGTAGAGGGTGCCGGGGAGCTGTTTTTT. It codes for CASSVEGAGELFF.

This chain uses TRBV6-1 with TRBJ1-5; the D gene is possibly TRBD1 (6 bases). CDR1 and CDR2 from the germline V gene are MNHNS and SASEGT. V was clipped by 2 bases and J by 0 bases, with 11 bases between them. The CDR3 length is 16 residues. For the CDR3, the DNA is TGTGCCAGCAGTGAAACAGGACAGACTAGCAATCAGCCCCAGCATTTT. Its translation: CASSETGQTSNQPQHF.

The V and J genes are TRBV5-1 and TRBJ1-1; 11 positions agree with TRBD1. V dropped 1 base and J dropped 4; count of bases not matched to a gene: 3. The CDR3 runs to 15 residues. Germline CDR1 reads SGHRS; CDR2 reads YFSETQ. CDR3 bases: TGCGCCAGCAGCTTGACTGGACAGGGGGCCACTGAAGCTTTCTTT. It is translated as CASSLTGQGATEAFF.

The V gene is TRBV4-2, the J gene TRBJ2-3, with TRBD2 matching 7 bases. The CDR3 spans 16 residues. V lost 0 bases to trimming and J lost 5 bases; unmatched junction nucleotides: 8. The germline V gene has CDR1 LGHNA and CDR2 YNFKEQ. CDR3 nucleotide sequence: TGTGCCAGCAGCCAAGATTGGCTAGCGGTCGGAGATACGCAGTATTTT. It codes for CASSQDWLAVGDTQYF.

V gene TRBV11-3 combines with J gene TRBJ1-4; 7 bases fit TRBD1. After removal of 8 bases from V and 12 bases from J, the junction contained 6 bases not matched to a gene. The CDR3 loop spans 11 amino acids. Germline V gives CDR1 SGHNT, CDR2 YENEEA. The DNA for the CDR3 is TGTGCCAGCTCACCCGGGACAGAACTGTTTTTT. This gives the protein CASSPGTELFF.

The CDR3 here is CASSPRDRRSLVFF. The DNA for the CDR3 is TGTGCCAGCAGCCCCCGGGACAGGCGCAGTTTGGTGTTTTTT. V and J are TRBV7-9 and TRBJ1-4; 8 bases match TRBD1. Losses at the gene ends were 5 bases for V and 15 bases for J; bases not matched to a gene: 14. The length of the CDR3 is 14 residues. Per the germline V gene, CDR1 is SEHNR and CDR2 is FQNEAQ (reference sequence).

The gene calls are TRBV19 and TRBJ1-5; D is perhaps TRBD1 (6 bases). Trimming removed 3 bases at V and 4 bases at J, with 10 bases between. The CDR3 sequence is 14 residues long. Germline V gene lookup returns CDR1 LNHDA and CDR2 SQIVND (reference sequence). The CDR3 DNA follows: TGTGCCAGTAGTATTGCAGGGGATAATCAGCCCCAGCATTTT. Its protein is CASSIAGDNQPQHF.

This sequence joins TRBV21-1 and TRBJ2-7; the D call of TRBD1 is as the table states it, not checked on the DNA. TRBV21-1 corresponds to a pseudogene. The CDR3 contains 18 residues. The DNA for the CDR3 is TGTGCCAGCGGAGAAGAGGGGCACAGGGGTCAAGTAGGGTACGAGCAGTACGTC. Its protein is CASGEEGHRGQVGYEQYV.

The V call is TRBV7-4, the J call TRBJ2-5; 12 bases are shared with TRBD2. The CDR3 covers 17 residues. CDR1 and CDR2 (germline): SGHVT, SQSDAQ. Trimming removed 0 bases from V and 7 bases from J; junction bases left unmatched: 9. The CDR3 nucleotides are TGTGCCAGCAGCTTAGCCGCCGGACTAGCGGGGTTGGGGACCCAGTACTTC. It yields the protein CASSLAAGLAGLGTQYF.

This chain links TRBV6-2 or TRBV6-3 with TRBJ1-5; TRBD1 is a possible D gene (6 bases). The CDR3 sequence is 16 residues long. The ends were cut back, 3 bases at V and 10 bases at J, with 22 bases in the middle. Germline assignment: CDR1 MNHEY and CDR2 SVGEGT. CDR3 DNA: TGTGCCAGCAGTTATCCCTCCAACAGGGCAGGACATCCCCAGCATTTT. Translated: CASSYPSNRAGHPQHF.

V gene TRBV7-2 combines with J gene TRBJ2-5; 8 nucleotides line up with TRBD2. From germline, CDR1 is SGHTA and CDR2 FQGNSA. CDR3 size: 14 residues. J was trimmed by 2 bases and V by 8 bases; bases with no gene match: 7. The CDR3 reads CASAGRASQETQYF. CDR3 coding DNA: TGTGCCAGCGCCGGGAGGGCCTCGCAAGAGACCCAGTACTTC.

The sample holds one count of this clone. The gene calls are TRBV10-2 and TRBJ1-1; tentative D call: TRBD1 (5 bases). From germline, CDR1 is WSHSY and CDR2 SAAADI. The CDR3 length is 16 residues. Trimming cost V 3 bases and J 3 bases, with 17 bases left between them. This CDR3 reads CASSDDDRERHTEAFF. CDR3 nucleotide sequence: TGCGCCAGCAGTGATGATGACAGAGAGAGACACACTGAAGCTTTCTTT.